This T cell receptor beta chain was captured by sequencing in a study of control samples from healthy donors and cancer patients. The CDR3 runs to 14 residues. Germline V gives CDR1 SGHNT, CDR2 YYREEE (reference sequence). Losses at the gene ends were 1 base for V and 4 bases for J; bases not matched to a gene: 5. Profiling relied on immunoSEQ multiplex PCR, and the TCRdb table lists in-frame clones only, not all of them. The table lists about 180,000 clones, approximately 92% of them singletons. The source is a man aged 25 to 40 in good health. The chain couples TRBV5-4 to TRBJ2-7; 7 bases are a match to TRBD2. The specimen was blood. The CDR3 loop is CASSLTGEGYEQYF. The CDR3 DNA is TGTGCCAGCAGCTTGACGGGGGAGGGGTACGAGCAGTACTTC. Filled out from reference TRBV5-4 and TRBJ2-7, the complete variable domain reads ETGVTQSPTHLIKTRGQQVTLRCSSQSGHNTVSWYQQALGQGPQFIFQYYREEENGRGNFPPRFSGLQFPNYSSELNVNALELDDSALYLCASSLTGEGYEQYFGPGTRLTVT.